The sequence of this T cell receptor beta chain was determined in a study of cytomegalovirus exposure and HLA in healthy donors. In nominal health when sampled, donors likely had unrecorded immune exposures nonetheless. The PCR had 60 Vbeta and 13 Jbeta primers. Only in-frame clones appear in the TCRdb table, and some are missing; sequencing was by immunoSEQ multiplex PCR. The sample comprises approximately 190,000 clones, roughly four fifths of which are singletons, and 3.4% rests with the top ten. The sequencing input was PBMCs. The clonotype originates from a man in his forties or fifties in good health and CMV-seropositive.

CDR3 coding DNA: TGTGCCAGCAGTTTCTCTCTAGCGGTTCTCTCCTACGAGCAGTACTTC. As protein: CASSFSLAVLSYEQYF. The chain combines TRBV28 with TRBJ2-7; 7 bases are shared with TRBD2. The V gene end was trimmed by 3 bases and the J gene end by 0 bases; junction bases not matched to a gene: 8. Germline loops: CDR1 MDHEN, CDR2 SYDVKM. CDR3 length: 16 residues.